This TCR beta chain was observed in a study of shared clonotypes between healthy human individuals. The CDR3 consists of 12 residues. V was pared by 4 bases and J by 4 bases, with 8 bases between. The germline V gene encodes CDR1 SGHNT and CDR2 YENEEA. Assay: immunoSEQ multiplex PCR; the TCRdb copy retains only in-frame clones and omits some. This table has millions of clones, 85% to 95% appearing once. Sequences were obtained from naive CD4+ T cells sorted from blood. The subset here: CD45RA+ positively selected. The clonotype was recovered from a man younger than 30 in good health. J is TRBJ2-7 and V is TRBV11-3; no reliable D call. The DNA for the CDR3 is TGTGCCAGCAGCTCTGACTCTTACGAGCAGTACTTC. Translating it yields CASSSDSYEQYF.